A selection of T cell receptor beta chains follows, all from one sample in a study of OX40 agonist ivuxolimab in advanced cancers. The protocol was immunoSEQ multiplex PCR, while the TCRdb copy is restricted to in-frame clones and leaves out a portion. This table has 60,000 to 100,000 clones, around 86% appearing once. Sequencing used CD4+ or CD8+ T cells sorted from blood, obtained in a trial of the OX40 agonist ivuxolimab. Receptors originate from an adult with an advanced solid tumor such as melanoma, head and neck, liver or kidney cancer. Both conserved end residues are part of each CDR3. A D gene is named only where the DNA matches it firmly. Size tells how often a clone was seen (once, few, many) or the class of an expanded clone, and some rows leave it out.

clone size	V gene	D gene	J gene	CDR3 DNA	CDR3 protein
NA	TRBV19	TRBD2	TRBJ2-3	TGTGCCAGTAGTATAGAGGGCGGGAGAGGCTCAGATACGCAGTATTTT	CASSIEGGRGSDTQYF
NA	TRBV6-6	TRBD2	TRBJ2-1	TGTGCCAGCATCGGACTAGCGGGGAACAATGAGCAGTTCTTC	CASIGLAGNNEQFF
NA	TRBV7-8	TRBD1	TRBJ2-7	TGTGCCAGCAGACCCCGACAGGGGGGCTCCTACGAGCAGTACTTC	CASRPRQGGSYEQYF
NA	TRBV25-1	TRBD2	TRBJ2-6	TGTGCCAGCTCCGTAGGGGGTAGCGGGGGTTCTGGGGCCAACGTCCTGACTTTC	CASSVGGSGGSGANVLTF
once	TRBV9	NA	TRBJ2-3	TGTGCCAGCAGCGTAGTTACGGGAGTACCGTATTTT	CASSVVTGVPYF
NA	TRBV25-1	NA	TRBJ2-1	TGTGCCAGCAGTGCCCGCCGAGCCCAGCAGTTCTTC	CASSARRAQQFF
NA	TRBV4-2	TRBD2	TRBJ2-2	TGTGCCAGCAGCCAAGATTCTAGCGGGAGTAGCGGGGAGCTGTTTTTT	CASSQDSSGSSGELFF
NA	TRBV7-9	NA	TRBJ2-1	TGTGCCAGCAGCTTAAGTAGCGGCATTAACAATGAGCAGTTCTTC	CASSLSSGINNEQFF
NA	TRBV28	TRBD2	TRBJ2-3	TGTGCCAGCAGTTTGGGAACTAGCGGGGCCACAGATACGCAGTATTTT	CASSLGTSGATDTQYF
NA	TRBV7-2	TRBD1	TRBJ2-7	TGTGCCAGCAGCTCTGGGACAGGGAGGTACGAGCAGTACTTC	CASSSGTGRYEQYF
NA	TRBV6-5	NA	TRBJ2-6	TGTGCCAGCAGTTTCAAGGGTTGGGCTGGGGCCAACGTCCTGACTTTC	CASSFKGWAGANVLTF
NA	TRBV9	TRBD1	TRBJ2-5	TGTGCCAGCAGCTTACACCCCGGGACAGAAGAGACCCAGTACTTC	CASSLHPGTEETQYF
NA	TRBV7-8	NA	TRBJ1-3	TGTGCCAGTATTCTCGGGGGGGCGTCTGGAAACACCATATATTTT	CASILGGASGNTIYF
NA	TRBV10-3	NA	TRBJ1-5	TGTGCCATCAGTGAGGGATGGGGGGGCAATCAGCCCCAGCATTTT	CAISEGWGGNQPQHF
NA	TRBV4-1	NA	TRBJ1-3	TGCGCCAGCAGCCAAGATAGGGCAGGCCGAAACACCATATATTTT	CASSQDRAGRNTIYF
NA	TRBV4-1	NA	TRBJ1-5	TGCGCCAGCAGCCAAGATTACACACACAATCAGCCCCAGCATTTT	CASSQDYTHNQPQHF
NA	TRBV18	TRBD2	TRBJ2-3	TGTGCCAGCTCACCACGGCGGGAGGACACGCAGTATTTT	CASSPRREDTQYF
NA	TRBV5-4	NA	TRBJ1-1	TGTGCCAGCAGCTTGGGCTTTACTAACACTGAAGCTTTCTTT	CASSLGFTNTEAFF
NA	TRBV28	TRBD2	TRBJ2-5	TGTGCCAGCAGTTTACAAGGGCTAGCGGGACGAGAGACCCAGTACTTC	CASSLQGLAGRETQYF
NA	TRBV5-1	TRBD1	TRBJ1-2	TGCGCCAGCACCAGGGGGGGATATGGCTACACCTTC	CASTRGGYGYTF
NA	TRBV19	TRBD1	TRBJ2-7	TGTGCCAGTAGTAGGGACAGGCAGACGACGGAGCAGTACTTC	CASSRDRQTTEQYF
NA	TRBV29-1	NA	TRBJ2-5	TGCAGCGTTGGCAGAGGCTCGGGCGAGACCCAGTACTTC	CSVGRGSGETQYF